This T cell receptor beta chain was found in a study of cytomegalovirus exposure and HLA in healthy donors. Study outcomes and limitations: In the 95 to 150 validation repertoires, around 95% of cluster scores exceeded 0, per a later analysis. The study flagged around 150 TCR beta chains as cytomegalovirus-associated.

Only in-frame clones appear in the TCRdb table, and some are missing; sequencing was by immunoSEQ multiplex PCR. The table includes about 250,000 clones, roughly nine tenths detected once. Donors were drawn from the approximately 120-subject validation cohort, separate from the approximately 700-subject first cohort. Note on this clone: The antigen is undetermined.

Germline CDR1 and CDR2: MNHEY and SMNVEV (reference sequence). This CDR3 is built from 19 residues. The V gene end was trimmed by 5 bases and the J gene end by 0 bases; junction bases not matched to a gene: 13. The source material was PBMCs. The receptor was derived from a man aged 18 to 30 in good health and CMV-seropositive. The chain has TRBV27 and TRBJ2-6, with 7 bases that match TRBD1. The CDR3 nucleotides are TGTGCCAGCAGTGACGGCCTGGGACAGACTCTCTCTGGGGCCAACGTCCTGACTTTC. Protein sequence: CASSDGLGQTLSGANVLTF.